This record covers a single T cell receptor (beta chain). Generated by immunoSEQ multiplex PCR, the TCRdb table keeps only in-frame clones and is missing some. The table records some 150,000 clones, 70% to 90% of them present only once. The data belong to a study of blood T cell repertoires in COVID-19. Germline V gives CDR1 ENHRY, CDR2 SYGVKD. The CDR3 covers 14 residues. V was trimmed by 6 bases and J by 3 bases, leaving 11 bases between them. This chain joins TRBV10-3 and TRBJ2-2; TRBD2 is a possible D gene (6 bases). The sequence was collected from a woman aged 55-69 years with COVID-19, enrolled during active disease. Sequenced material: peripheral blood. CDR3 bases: TGTGCCATCAGCCGGGAGTCCCACACCGGGGAGCTGTTTTTT. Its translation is CAISRESHTGELFF.